These 27 T cell receptor beta chains were all obtained from the same sample, sequenced in a study of blood T cell repertoires in COVID-19. Produced via immunoSEQ multiplex PCR; TCRdb's table is partial and in-frame only. The sample contains 150,000 or so clones, 80% of which appear only once. Material: peripheral blood. The receptors derive from a man in his sixties with acute or convalescent COVID-19.

This chain links TRBV18 with TRBJ1-2; no reliable D call. This CDR3 contains 12 residues. Deletions cut 4 bases from V and 4 bases from J, with 7 bases between. Germline lookup yields CDR1 KGHSH and CDR2 LQKENI. The DNA for the CDR3 is TGTGCCAGCTCACAAAACGGCTATGGCTACACCTTC. Amino acids: CASSQNGYGYTF.

J is TRBJ2-1 and V is TRBV7-3; 7 nucleotides align to TRBD1. From germline, CDR1 is SGHTA and CDR2 FQGTGA. V trimming: 0 bases; J trimming: 1 base; junction bases outside the gene matches: 0. The CDR3 is 15 residues long. Here the CDR3 DNA reads TGTGCCAGCAGCTTAACACAGGGGTCCTACAATGAGCAGTTCTTC. Its protein product is CASSLTQGSYNEQFF. Drawing the rest from reference TRBV7-3 and TRBJ2-1, the complete variable domain is GAGVSQTPSNKVTEKGKYVELRCDPISGHTALYWYRQSLGQGPEFLIYFQGTGAADDSGLPNDRFFAVRPEGSVSTLKIQRTERGDSAVYLCASSLTQGSYNEQFFGPGTRLTVL.

The V call is TRBV28, the J call TRBJ2-3; TRBD2 matches 11 bases. The germline CDR1 and CDR2 sequences are MDHEN and SYDVKM. The J segment lost 8 bases and the V segment lost 6 bases, leaving 16 bases of the junction unmatched. This CDR3 is 17 amino acids long. Here the CDR3 DNA reads TGTGCCAGCAGCCTAGCGGGAGGCCACAGAAGGGGGGGTACGCAGTATTTT. Its translation is CASSLAGGHRRGGTQYF.

To note about this clone: Because the CDR3's place on the DNA is in doubt, the DNA is left out and the CDR3 is given as listed by TCRdb. V gene TRBV7-9 combines with J gene TRBJ2-7; the table calls TRBD2, which could not be checked here. The CDR3 is made up of 15 amino acids, end residues included. Per the germline V gene, CDR1 is SEHNR and CDR2 is FQNEAQ (reference sequence). The CDR3 sequence: CASSFGPGGAYEQYF.

Details on this clone: The sample carries other DNA sequences with the same CDR3. J is TRBJ2-7 and V is TRBV18; 8 positions match TRBD2. Germline loops: CDR1 KGHSH, CDR2 LQKENI. The trim removed 2 bases at V and 4 bases at J, leaving 7 bases unmatched. The CDR3 spans 15 residues. As DNA, the CDR3 is TGTGCCAGCTCACCAGGGACGGGAGGGCCTTACGAGCAGTACTTC. As protein: CASSPGTGGPYEQYF.

This clone was detected a few times. The rearrangement uses TRBV2 and TRBJ1-5; D might be TRBD1 (5 bases). The CDR3 sequence is 15 residues long. The ends were cut back, 4 bases at V and 6 bases at J, with 16 bases in the middle. Per germline, CDR1 SNHLY and CDR2 FYNNEI. The DNA of the CDR3 is TGTGCCAGCAGTGGATCGAAGGGGCAGGGTCAGCCCCAGCATTTT. Translating gives CASSGSKGQGQPQHF.

This sequence joins TRBV6-2 or TRBV6-3 and TRBJ2-2; 11 bases map to TRBD2. Unmatched junction bases numbered 6, after V lost 5 bases and J lost 4 bases. Germline lookup yields CDR1 MNHEY and CDR2 SVGEGT. The CDR3 loop spans 16 amino acids. The CDR3 DNA is TGTGCCAGCAGTCTTAATAGCGGGGGGGCCACCGGGGAGCTGTTTTTT. It translates to CASSLNSGGATGELFF.

V is TRBV7-9 and J is TRBJ1-3, with D unresolved. V lost 4 bases and J lost 2, with 15 bases in between. The CDR3 loop spans 16 amino acids. CDR1 SEHNR and CDR2 FQNEAQ come from the germline V gene (reference sequence). The CDR3 sequence: CASSSWAEAAGNTIYF. Here the CDR3 DNA reads TGTGCCAGCAGCTCGTGGGCCGAAGCCGCTGGAAACACCATATATTTT.

J is TRBJ2-1 and V is TRBV5-6; D perhaps matches TRBD2 (5 bases). Between the trimmed V and J ends, which lost 6 bases and 6 bases, there was a span of 13 bases. This CDR3 contains 13 residues. CDR1 is SGHDT, CDR2 YYEEEE, per germline. CDR3 sequence: CASTPPRGNEQFF. The CDR3 DNA is TGTGCCAGCACTCCCCCACGGGGCAATGAGCAGTTCTTC.

The chain is built from TRBV11-2 and TRBJ2-3; D not certain. V lost 4 bases to trimming and J lost 2 bases, with 7 bases between them. CDR1 and CDR2 (germline): SGHAT, FQNNGV. CDR3 size: 13 residues. The CDR3 is CASSSPSTDTQYF. In DNA, the CDR3 is TGTGCCAGCAGCTCCCCTTCCACAGATACGCAGTATTTT.

In its sample, this clone was seen a few times. CDR3 in DNA: TGTGCCAGTACTAAGGCTCGCTCAGCTTTCTTT. It is translated as CASTKARSAFF. The chain employs TRBV2 and TRBJ1-1; D is uncertain. The CDR3 consists of 11 residues. V dropped 9 bases and J dropped 10 bases, with 15 bases sitting between them. CDR1 is SNHLY, CDR2 FYNNEI, per germline.

This chain uses TRBV5-4 with TRBJ2-2, with TRBD2 matching over 8 bases. The CDR3 contains 16 residues. The junction had 10 bases not matched to a gene; V was cut back by 4 bases and J by 5 bases. CDR1 and CDR2 from the germline V gene are SGHNT and YYREEE (reference sequence). CDR3 nucleotides: TGTGCCAGCAGCCCTTCACGGGGGGGGCCGACCGGGGAGCTGTTTTTT. This encodes CASSPSRGGPTGELFF.

This clone appeared a single time. This sequence joins TRBV7-3 and TRBJ2-5, with a tentative D call TRBD2 (6 bases). Deletions cut 5 bases from V and 5 bases from J, with 15 bases between. The CDR3 loop spans 14 amino acids. Germline CDR1 SGHTA, CDR2 FQGTGA. The DNA for the CDR3 is TGTGCCAGCAGCCCCGGACTCGCGGGGGAGACCCAGTACTTC. It is translated as CASSPGLAGETQYF.

This clone occurred a few times. One junction end disagrees with the germline gene, perhaps due to a read error. CDR3 loop: CATSGEIGRPASTDTQYF. DNA for the CDR3: TGTGCCACCAGCGGAGAGATCGGGAGACCTGCTAGCACAGATACGCAGTATTTT. The chain links TRBV15 to TRBJ2-3; maybe TRBD2 (6 bases). Germline CDR1 reads LNHNV; CDR2 reads YYDKDF (reference sequence). CDR3 length: 18 residues.

CDR3 sequence reads: CATQLKGTSGSDTGELFF. The CDR3 coding sequence is TGTGCCACCCAACTTAAAGGGACTAGCGGGAGTGACACCGGGGAGCTGTTTTTT. This sequence joins TRBV24-1 and TRBJ2-2; 14 bases align to TRBD2. V lost 9 bases and J lost 3; bases outside the gene matches: 11. The CDR3 spans 18 residues. Looked up from germline, CDR1 is KGHDR and CDR2 is SFDVKD.

This rearrangement joins TRBV5-1 to TRBJ2-7; D is perhaps TRBD1 (7 bases). Germline CDR1 and CDR2: SGHRS and YFSETQ. Trimming left V 4 bases short and J 4 bases short, with 12 bases between. The CDR3 extends over 13 amino acids. The CDR3 reads CASSIQGTYEQYF. DNA for the CDR3: TGCGCCAGCAGCATACAGGGGACTTACGAGCAGTACTTC. Based on the CDR3 plus reference TRBV5-1 and TRBJ2-7, the full variable domain is KAGVTQTPRYLIKTRGQQVTLSCSPISGHRSVSWYQQTPGQGLQFLFEYFSETQRNKGNFPGRFSGRQFSNSRSEMNVSTLELGDSALYLCASSIQGTYEQYFGPGTRLTVT.

The chain links TRBV18 to TRBJ1-1; a weak D match, TRBD1 (5 bases). Trimming pared 0 bases from V and 5 bases from J, leaving 10 bases between. Looked up from germline, CDR1 is KGHSH and CDR2 is LQKENI. This CDR3 spans 14 amino acids. The CDR3 loop reads CASSPPGRATEAFF. CDR3 in DNA: TGTGCCAGCTCACCACCCGGCAGGGCGACTGAAGCTTTCTTT.

CDR3 DNA: TGTGCCAGCAGTACTCAGGGGGGCAAAGCTTTCTTT. The encoded protein is CASSTQGGKAFF. This sequence joins TRBV6-5 and TRBJ1-1, with TRBD1 identical over 7 bases. CDR1 is MNHEY and CDR2 is SVGAGI in the germline V gene. Germline trimming cut 5 bases from V and 9 bases from J; bases unmatched to any gene: 6. The CDR3 length is 12 residues.

The rearrangement joins TRBV19 to TRBJ1-5; 7 positions match TRBD1. This CDR3 is built from 13 residues. Germline CDR1 and CDR2: LNHDA and SQIVND (reference sequence). Trimming removed 11 bases from V and 3 bases from J; junction bases left unmatched: 7. The CDR3 DNA reads as TGTGCCTGTCAGACAGGGTACAATCAGCCCCAGCATTTT. This sequence encodes CACQTGYNQPQHF.

The chain employs TRBV10-3 and TRBJ1-6; TRBD1 agrees at 8 bases. Trimming at V came to 6 bases and at J to 5 bases, leaving 0 bases not matched to a gene. CDR3 length equals 13 residues. Germline V gives CDR1 ENHRY, CDR2 SYGVKD. The CDR3 loop reads CAIRDRDNSPLHF. CDR3 coding DNA: TGTGCCATCAGGGACAGGGATAATTCACCCCTCCACTTT.

This CDR3 is CASSNRGLEGAGANVLTF. CDR3 nucleotides: TGTGCCAGTAGTAACAGGGGCCTCGAGGGCGCTGGGGCCAACGTCCTGACTTTC. V usage is TRBV19 and J usage is TRBJ2-6, with 7 bases that match TRBD1. This CDR3 has 18 amino acids. J gave up 2 bases and V 4 bases, and 11 bases lay outside the gene matches. Germline CDR1 LNHDA, CDR2 SQIVND (reference sequence).

This clone was picked up one time. The chain employs TRBV21-1 and TRBJ2-1; the table's D call TRBD2 went unverified against the DNA. TRBV21-1 is flagged as a pseudogene. This CDR3 contains 14 residues. The CDR3 protein is CAYTAGGEGNEQFF. DNA for the CDR3: TGTGCCTACACAGCGGGAGGGGAAGGCAATGAGCAGTTCTTC.

The chain couples TRBV5-4 to TRBJ1-1, with a tentative D call TRBD1 (5 bases). This CDR3 spans 15 amino acids. The germline V gene encodes CDR1 SGHNT and CDR2 YYREEE (reference sequence). Trimming stripped 0 bases from V and 1 base from J, with 10 bases between. The CDR3: CASSLAGVRNTEAFF. CDR3 sequence (DNA): TGTGCCAGCAGCTTGGCGGGGGTGCGGAACACTGAAGCTTTCTTT.

V usage is TRBV4-3 and J usage is TRBJ2-3; 13 bases line up with TRBD2. Trimming removed 4 bases from V and 4 bases from J; junction bases left unmatched: 5. CDR1 and CDR2 (germline): LGHNA, YSLEER. This CDR3 is built from 16 residues. The CDR3 region is CASSLLAGGGADTQYF. The CDR3 DNA is TGCGCCAGCAGCCTACTAGCGGGAGGGGGGGCAGATACGCAGTATTTT.

This chain joins TRBV6-1 and TRBJ2-7, with 9 bases fitting TRBD2. V lost 1 base and J lost 2; bases outside the gene matches: 3. The V gene's germline CDR1 is MNHNS and CDR2 SASEGT. The CDR3 spans 15 residues. The DNA of the CDR3 is TGTGCCAGCAGTGAAGGGACTAGCGCAACCTACGAGCAGTACTTC. Its protein product is CASSEGTSATYEQYF.

J is TRBJ2-2 and V is TRBV2; D perhaps matches TRBD2 (7 bases). This CDR3 has 15 residues. Germline lookup yields CDR1 SNHLY and CDR2 FYNNEI. Trimming left V 3 bases short and J 7 bases short, with 15 bases between. The DNA for the CDR3 is TGTGCCAGCAGTGACGCGGGGGCGGCTGGCGGGGAGCTGTTTTTT. It yields the protein CASSDAGAAGGELFF.

J is TRBJ2-3 and V is TRBV2; TRBD2 aligns across 11 bases. The CDR3 extends over 15 amino acids. Per the germline V gene, CDR1 is SNHLY and CDR2 is FYNNEI. Losses at the gene ends were 7 bases for V and 5 bases for J; bases not matched to a gene: 8. In nucleotides, the CDR3 is TGTGCCAGCAACCTACGTAGCGGGGGGGGAGATACGCAGTATTTT. Its protein product is CASNLRSGGGDTQYF.